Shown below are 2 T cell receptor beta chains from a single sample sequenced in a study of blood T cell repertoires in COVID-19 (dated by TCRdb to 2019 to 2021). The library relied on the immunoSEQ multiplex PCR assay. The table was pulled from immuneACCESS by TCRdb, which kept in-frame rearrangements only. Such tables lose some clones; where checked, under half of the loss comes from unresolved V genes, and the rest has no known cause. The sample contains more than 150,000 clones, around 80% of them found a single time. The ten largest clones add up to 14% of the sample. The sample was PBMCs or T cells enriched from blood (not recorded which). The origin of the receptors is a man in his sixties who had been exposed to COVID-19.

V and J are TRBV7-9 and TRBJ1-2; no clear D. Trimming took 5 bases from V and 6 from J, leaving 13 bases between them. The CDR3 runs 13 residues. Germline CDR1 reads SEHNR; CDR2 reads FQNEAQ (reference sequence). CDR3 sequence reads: CASSLGPGNGYTF. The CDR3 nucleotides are TGTGCCAGCAGCCTCGGACCGGGGAATGGCTACACCTTC. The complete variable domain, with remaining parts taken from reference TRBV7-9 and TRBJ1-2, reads DTGVSQNPRHKITKRGQNVTFRCDPISEHNRLYWYRQTLGQGPEFLTYFQNEAQLEKSRLLSDRFSAERPKGSFSTLEIQRTEQGDSAMYLCASSLGPGNGYTFGSGTRLTVV.

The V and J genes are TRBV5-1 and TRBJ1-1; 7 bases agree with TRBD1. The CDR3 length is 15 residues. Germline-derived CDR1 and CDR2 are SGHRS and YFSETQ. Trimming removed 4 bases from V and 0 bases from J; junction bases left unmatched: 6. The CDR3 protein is CASSIPGQMNTEAFF. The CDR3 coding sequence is TGCGCCAGCAGCATACCGGGACAGATGAACACTGAAGCTTTCTTT.